The present TCR beta chain was sequenced within a study of blood T cells in healthy people across ages. This clonotype was seen a handful of times. The V segment lost 2 bases and the J segment 6 bases; nucleotides outside the gene matches: 12. The germline CDR1 and CDR2 sequences are LGHNA and YSLEER. The CDR3 sequence is 17 residues long. Combining a sample-barcoded 5' primer with a J-beta primer mix, a second PCR ran for roughly 7 to 11 cycles. The template-switch adaptor, which had 12 random nucleotides, put a tag on each cDNA molecule. MiXCR, run by TCRdb on the 5' RACE reads, gives a single entry per CDR3 protein. The sample holds hundreds of thousands of distinct CDR3 sequences, approximately 60% seen once.

This chain joins TRBV4-3 and TRBJ2-3, with 9 positions matching TRBD2. This TCR was recovered from a middle-aged man in good health. Sequencing input: blood. CDR3 DNA: TGCGCCAGCAGCCAAAACAGCCTAGCGGGGTTGGAGGATACGCAGTATTTT. It yields the protein CASSQNSLAGLEDTQYF.